The 28 T cell receptor beta chains listed next were all sequenced from one sample in a study of glioma-infiltrating T cells after dendritic cell vaccination. Assay: immunoSEQ multiplex PCR; the TCRdb copy retains only in-frame clones and omits some. The sample includes approximately 50,000 clones, roughly 84% of them seen just once. The time point: after dendritic cell vaccination, including at tumor progression/relapse. The specimen comprised blood, sampled after dendritic cell vaccination. All receptors derive from a human donor with glioblastoma.

This chain connects TRBV7-2 to TRBJ1-1; D gene ambiguous. CDR1 is SGHTA, CDR2 FQGNSA, per germline. There are 13 residues in the CDR3. V shed 2 bases and J shed 1 base, with 5 bases lying between them. In DNA form, the CDR3 reads TGTGCCAGCAGCTTACCCCAGAACACTGAAGCTTTCTTT. Its protein is CASSLPQNTEAFF.

J is TRBJ1-6 and V is TRBV7-9; D gene ambiguous. Looked up from germline, CDR1 is SEHNR and CDR2 is FQNEAQ (reference sequence). CDR3 size: 14 residues. The V end lost 10 bases, the J end lost 0 bases, and 10 bases lay between the germline ends. The CDR3 protein is CATTRSSYNSPLHF. The CDR3 DNA reads as TGTGCCACAACCCGGAGCTCCTATAATTCACCCCTCCACTTT.

The chain is built from TRBV6-5 and TRBJ2-7, with 9 bases lining up with TRBD1. Trimming removed 5 bases from V and 11 bases from J; junction bases left unmatched: 10. This CDR3 is built from 13 residues. In germline, CDR1 is MNHEY, CDR2 SVGAGI. CDR3 sequence (DNA): TGTGCCAGCAGTCCAGGGACAGGGATGGAGGAGTACTTC. Translation gives CASSPGTGMEEYF.

The chain employs TRBV30 and TRBJ2-4; D perhaps matches TRBD2 (5 bases). The V and J ends lost 0 bases and 1 base respectively, with 13 bases between them. The length of the CDR3 is 16 residues. Germline V gene data show CDR1 as GTSNPN and CDR2 as SVGIG (reference sequence). As DNA, the CDR3 is TGTGCCTGGAGTGTATCCGGGTCGGGGGCCAAAAACATTCAGTACTTC. This gives the protein CAWSVSGSGAKNIQYF. The whole variable domain, filled in from reference TRBV30 and TRBJ2-4, reads SQTIHQWPATLVQPVGSPLSLECTVEGTSNPNLYWYRQAAGRGLQLLFYSVGIGQISSEVPQNLSASRPQDRQFILSSKKLLLSDSGFYLCAWSVSGSGAKNIQYFGAGTRLSVL.

J is TRBJ2-5 and V is TRBV9; weak D call: TRBD2 (5 bases). V lost 0 bases and J lost 0, with 9 bases in between. The germline V gene has CDR1 SGDLS and CDR2 YYNGEE. The CDR3 consists of 15 residues. The CDR3 coding sequence is TGTGCCAGCAGCGTAGGTGTTAGCGACCAAGAGACCCAGTACTTC. This translates into CASSVGVSDQETQYF.

This chain uses TRBV11-3 with TRBJ2-1; D is undetermined. V shed 0 bases and J shed 9 bases, with 12 bases lying between them. Germline CDR1 and CDR2: SGHNT and YENEEA. The CDR3 runs 14 residues. The CDR3 sequence is CASSLEGPQSEQFF. The CDR3 DNA follows: TGTGCCAGCAGCTTAGAGGGCCCCCAATCTGAGCAGTTCTTC.

This rearrangement joins TRBV6-5 to TRBJ1-1; 9 bases align to TRBD1. The CDR3 contains 15 residues. J gave up 4 bases and V 2 bases, and 5 bases lay outside the gene matches. Germline V gene data show CDR1 as MNHEY and CDR2 as SVGAGI. The CDR3 DNA follows: TGTGCCAGCAGTTACGAACAGGGGGCGGTCACTGAAGCTTTCTTT. Its protein is CASSYEQGAVTEAFF.

The chain has TRBV4-3 and TRBJ2-1, with 9 positions matching TRBD2. The CDR3 extends over 13 amino acids. The germline CDR1 and CDR2 sequences are LGHNA and YSLEER. V shed 1 base, J shed 14 bases, and the junction held 6 bases outside the gene matches. This CDR3 is CASSQALRGGKFF. The CDR3, as DNA: TGCGCCAGCAGCCAAGCGTTGCGGGGGGGCAAGTTCTTC.

Here the CDR3 DNA reads TGTGCCAGCAGCGTATCTGACAGGGGGCTGCACACCGGGGAGCTGTTTTTT. Protein sequence: CASSVSDRGLHTGELFF. The J gene is TRBJ2-2, the V gene TRBV9, with 10 nucleotides matching TRBD1. J lost 3 bases, V lost 1 base, and 6 bases had no gene match. The CDR3 consists of 17 residues. The V gene's germline CDR1 is SGDLS and CDR2 YYNGEE. Based on the CDR3 plus reference TRBV9 and TRBJ2-2, the full variable domain is DSGVTQTPKHLITATGQRVTLRCSPRSGDLSVYWYQQSLDQGLQFLIQYYNGEERAKGNILERFSAQQFPDLHSELNLSSLELGDSALYFCASSVSDRGLHTGELFFGEGSRLTVL.

A few counts support this clone. The chain links TRBV10-3 to TRBJ2-1, with 11 bases aligning to TRBD1. The germline V gene has CDR1 ENHRY and CDR2 SYGVKD. V shed 0 bases, J shed 5 bases, and the junction held 3 bases outside the gene matches. The CDR3 length is 16 residues. In nucleotides, the CDR3 is TGTGCCATCAGTGAGTCCGGACAGGGGGCGAACAATGAGCAGTTCTTC. Its protein product is CAISESGQGANNEQFF.

The chain has TRBV6-5 and TRBJ1-5, with TRBD1 as a possible D gene (6 bases). V was pared by 6 bases and J by 10 bases, with 22 bases between. Germline assignment: CDR1 MNHEY and CDR2 SVGAGI. This CDR3 contains 15 residues. CDR3 bases: TGTGCCAGCAGCTCGAAGGGGGAGGGACCTAATCCCCAGCATTTT. Residues: CASSSKGEGPNPQHF.

V usage is TRBV4-2 and J usage is TRBJ2-3, with D maybe TRBD2 (6 bases). Trimming removed 1 base from V and 4 bases from J, with 6 bases in between. CDR3 size: 13 residues. Per the germline V gene, CDR1 is LGHNA and CDR2 is YNFKEQ. In DNA form, the CDR3 reads TGTGCCAGCAGCCAAGGACTAGCAGATACGCAGTATTTT. This codes for CASSQGLADTQYF.

This chain connects TRBV19 to TRBJ1-5, with 8 positions matching TRBD1. The V segment lost 3 bases and the J segment 4 bases; nucleotides outside the gene matches: 8. Per the germline V gene, CDR1 is LNHDA and CDR2 is SQIVND (reference sequence). This CDR3 spans 16 amino acids. This CDR3 is CASSIPGQGVNQPQHF. CDR3 DNA: TGTGCCAGTAGTATCCCCGGACAGGGCGTAAATCAGCCCCAGCATTTT.

This clone is a singleton in its sample. V is TRBV7-8 and J is TRBJ1-1; D gene uncertain. Germline lookup yields CDR1 SGHVS and CDR2 FQNEAQ. V was trimmed by 8 bases and J by 1 base, leaving 14 bases between them. This CDR3 contains 14 residues. The CDR3 spells CASRSLGTNTEAFF. The CDR3 bases are TGTGCCAGCCGGTCTCTAGGAACGAACACTGAAGCTTTCTTT. The variable domain in full, with the rest retrieved from reference TRBV7-8 and TRBJ1-1, is GAGVSQSPRYKVAKRGQDVALRCDPISGHVSLFWYQQALGQGPEFLTYFQNEAQLDKSGLPSDRFFAERPEGSVSTLKIQRTQQEDSAVYLCASRSLGTNTEAFFGQGTRLTVV.

The chain links TRBV19 to TRBJ1-6; D is undetermined. The CDR3 consists of 13 residues. CDR1 and CDR2 (germline): LNHDA, SQIVND (reference sequence). V was trimmed by 0 bases and J by 8 bases, leaving 5 bases between them. The CDR3 loop reads CASSIDTDSPLHF. The CDR3 nucleotides read TGTGCCAGTAGTATAGATACGGATTCACCCCTCCACTTT.

The CDR3 DNA follows: TGTGCCAGCGCGGGACTAGCGGGGGTTCGCACAGATACGCAGTATTTT. Translation: CASAGLAGVRTDTQYF. The chain has TRBV7-8 and TRBJ2-3; TRBD2 agrees at 14 bases. From germline, CDR1 is SGHVS and CDR2 FQNEAQ. With 8 bases clipped from V and 1 base from J, the junction kept 5 bases outside the gene matches. CDR3 length equals 16 residues.

The V call is TRBV7-9, the J call TRBJ2-3, with 8 bases identical to TRBD2. Germline lookup yields CDR1 SEHNR and CDR2 FQNEAQ (reference sequence). The CDR3 consists of 16 residues. Unmatched junction bases numbered 8, after V lost 4 bases and J lost 2 bases. The CDR3 sequence is CASSSQTSADTDTQYF. CDR3 DNA sequence: TGTGCCAGCAGCTCGCAGACTAGCGCTGACACAGATACGCAGTATTTT.

The chain recombines TRBV6-1 with TRBJ2-7; 8 nucleotides align to TRBD2. Germline CDR1 is MNHNS and CDR2 is SASEGT. J lost 3 bases, V lost 3 bases, and 13 bases had no gene match. CDR3 length: 17 residues. The DNA of the CDR3 is TGTGCCAGCAGTGAGGACGGGGGGGGACTTGTGATCTACGAGCAGTACTTC. It is translated as CASSEDGGGLVIYEQYF.

This chain joins TRBV5-4 and TRBJ2-7; 10 bases map to TRBD1. Germline loops: CDR1 SGHNT, CDR2 YYREEE (reference sequence). The trim removed 4 bases at V and 3 bases at J, leaving 7 bases unmatched. The CDR3 has 15 amino acids. The CDR3 spells CASSPFGTGVYEQYF. CDR3 bases: TGTGCCAGCAGCCCCTTCGGGACAGGGGTCTACGAGCAGTACTTC.

V usage is TRBV7-2 and J usage is TRBJ1-1; D is unresolved. Germline CDR1 is SGHTA and CDR2 is FQGNSA. V lost 3 bases, J lost 7 bases, and 9 bases lay in between. The CDR3 is made up of 12 amino acids. The CDR3 nucleotides read TGTGCCAGCAGCTTCGCAGGTTATGAAGCTTTCTTT. This sequence encodes CASSFAGYEAFF.

A remark on this clone: The same CDR3 is also encoded by other DNA sequences in this sample. The chain couples TRBV7-2 to TRBJ1-2, with 7 bases matching TRBD1. CDR1 and CDR2 (germline): SGHTA, FQGNSA. The CDR3 runs to 13 residues. V shed 1 base, J shed 4 bases, and the junction held 0 bases outside the gene matches. This chain's CDR3 is CASSLGQGYGYTF. In nucleotides, the CDR3 is TGTGCCAGCAGCTTAGGACAGGGCTATGGCTACACCTTC.

The chain employs TRBV4-1 and TRBJ1-3; 7 bases fit TRBD1. The CDR3 runs 16 residues. In germline, CDR1 is MGHRA, CDR2 YSYEKL. J gave up 0 bases and V 2 bases, and 4 bases lay outside the gene matches. Here the CDR3 DNA reads TGCGCCAGCAGCCAACGTGGGGACAGCTCTGGAAACACCATATATTTT. Its protein product is CASSQRGDSSGNTIYF.

The chain links TRBV6-1 to TRBJ1-2; possibly TRBD1 for D (5 bases). Germline V gives CDR1 MNHNS, CDR2 SASEGT. The V gene lost 1 base and the J gene lost 12 bases, with 15 bases spanning the gap. The CDR3 has 13 residues. CDR3 residues: CASSEGGLGGDTF. CDR3 nucleotide sequence: TGTGCCAGCAGTGAAGGGGGACTGGGCGGCGACACCTTC.

This clone was picked up a small number of times. V usage is TRBV4-3 and J usage is TRBJ1-2; 8 bases match TRBD1. Germline lookup yields CDR1 LGHNA and CDR2 YSLEER. V gave up 0 bases and J gave up 1 base; unmatched junction bases: 10. This CDR3 is 18 amino acids long. CDR3 nucleotides: TGCGCCAGCAGCCAAGATTGGGGACAGGCTGCACGTAACTATGGCTACACCTTC. Its translation is CASSQDWGQAARNYGYTF.

The chain links TRBV4-3 to TRBJ2-7; 8 bases fit TRBD2. Unmatched junction bases numbered 1, after V lost 2 bases and J lost 1 base. The CDR3 runs to 14 residues. In germline, CDR1 is LGHNA, CDR2 YSLEER. In nucleotides, the CDR3 is TGCGCCAGCAGCCAAACGGGGGGGTCCTACGAGCAGTACTTC. Translating it yields CASSQTGGSYEQYF.

The chain recombines TRBV9 with TRBJ1-6; TRBD1 matches 9 bases. This CDR3 comprises 13 residues. Germline V CDR1 and CDR2: SGDLS, YYNGEE. Losses at the gene ends were 8 bases for V and 8 bases for J; bases not matched to a gene: 5. The CDR3 region has the DNA TGTGCCAGGGGACAGGGAGATCATTCACCCCTCCACTTT. It yields the protein CARGQGDHSPLHF. Looking up the rest from reference TRBV9 and TRBJ1-6 gives the full variable domain: DSGVTQTPKHLITATGQRVTLRCSPRSGDLSVYWYQQSLDQGLQFLIQYYNGEERAKGNILERFSAQQFPDLHSELNLSSLELGDSALYFCARGQGDHSPLHFGNGTRLTVT.

The chain joins TRBV30 to TRBJ1-4; no clear D. Trimming stripped 0 bases from V and 7 bases from J, with 12 bases between. The CDR3 is made up of 14 amino acids. Per germline, CDR1 GTSNPN and CDR2 SVGIG (reference sequence). This CDR3 reads CAWSVLGPAEKLFF. The CDR3 DNA follows: TGTGCCTGGAGTGTACTAGGGCCAGCTGAAAAACTGTTTTTT.

A remark on this clone: Other DNA sequences from this sample encode an identical CDR3 as well. The chain recombines TRBV4-1 with TRBJ1-6; TRBD1 matches 7 bases. This CDR3 has 16 amino acids. J gave up 13 bases and V 3 bases, and 15 bases lay outside the gene matches. In germline, CDR1 is MGHRA, CDR2 YSYEKL. The CDR3 protein is CASSQGQTLRSSPLHF. CDR3 coding DNA: TGCGCCAGCAGCCAGGGACAGACCTTAAGAAGTTCCCCCCTCCACTTT.